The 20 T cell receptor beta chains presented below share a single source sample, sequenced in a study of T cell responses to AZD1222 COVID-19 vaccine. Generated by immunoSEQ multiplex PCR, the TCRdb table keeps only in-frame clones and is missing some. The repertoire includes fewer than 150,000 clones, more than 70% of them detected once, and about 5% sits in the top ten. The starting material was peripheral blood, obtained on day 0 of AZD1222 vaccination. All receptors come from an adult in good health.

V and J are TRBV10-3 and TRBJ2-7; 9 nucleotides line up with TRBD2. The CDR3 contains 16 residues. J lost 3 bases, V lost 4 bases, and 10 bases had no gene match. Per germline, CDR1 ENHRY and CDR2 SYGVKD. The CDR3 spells CAISAISGGPIYEQYF. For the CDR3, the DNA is TGTGCCATCAGTGCGATTAGCGGGGGCCCAATCTACGAGCAGTACTTC.

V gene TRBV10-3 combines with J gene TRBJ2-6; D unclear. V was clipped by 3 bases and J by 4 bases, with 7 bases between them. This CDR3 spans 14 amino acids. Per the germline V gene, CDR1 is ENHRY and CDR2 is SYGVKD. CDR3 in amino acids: CAISDGSGANVLTF. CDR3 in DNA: TGTGCCATCAGTGACGGGTCAGGGGCCAACGTCCTGACTTTC.

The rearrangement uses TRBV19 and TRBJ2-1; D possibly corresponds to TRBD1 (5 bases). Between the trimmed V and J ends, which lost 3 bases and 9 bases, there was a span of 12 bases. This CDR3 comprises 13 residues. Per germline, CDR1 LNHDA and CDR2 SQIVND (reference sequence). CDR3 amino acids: CASSIAGQGEQFF. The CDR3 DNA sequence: TGTGCCAGTAGTATTGCAGGGCAAGGTGAGCAGTTCTTC.

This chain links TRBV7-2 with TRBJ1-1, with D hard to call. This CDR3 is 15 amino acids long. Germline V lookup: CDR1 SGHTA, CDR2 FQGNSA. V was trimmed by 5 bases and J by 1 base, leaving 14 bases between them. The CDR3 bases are TGTGCCAGCAGCCCCCCCAGCGGGTGGAACACTGAAGCTTTCTTT. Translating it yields CASSPPSGWNTEAFF.

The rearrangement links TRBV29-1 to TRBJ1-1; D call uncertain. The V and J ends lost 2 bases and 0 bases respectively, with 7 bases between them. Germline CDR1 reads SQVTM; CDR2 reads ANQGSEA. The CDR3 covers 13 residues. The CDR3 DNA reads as TGCAGCGTTGAAAGGGCGGTGAACACTGAAGCTTTCTTT. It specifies CSVERAVNTEAFF.

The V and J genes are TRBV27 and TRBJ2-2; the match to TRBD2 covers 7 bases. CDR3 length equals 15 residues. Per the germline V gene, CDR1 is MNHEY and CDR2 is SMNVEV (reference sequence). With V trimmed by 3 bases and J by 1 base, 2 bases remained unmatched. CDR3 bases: TGTGCCAGCAGTTTGCGGGGGATGAACACCGGGGAGCTGTTTTTT. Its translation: CASSLRGMNTGELFF.

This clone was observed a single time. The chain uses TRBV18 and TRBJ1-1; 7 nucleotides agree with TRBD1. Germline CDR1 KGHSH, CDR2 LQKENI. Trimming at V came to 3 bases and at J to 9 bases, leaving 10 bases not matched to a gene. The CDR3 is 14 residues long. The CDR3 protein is CASSPGTEGSQAFF. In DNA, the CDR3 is TGTGCCAGCTCACCGGGGACAGAAGGTTCCCAAGCTTTCTTT.

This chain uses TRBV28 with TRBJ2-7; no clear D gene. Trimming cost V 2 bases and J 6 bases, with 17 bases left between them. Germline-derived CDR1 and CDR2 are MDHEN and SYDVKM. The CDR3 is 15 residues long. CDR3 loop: CASSLNLGHSLEQYF. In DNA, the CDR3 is TGTGCCAGCAGTTTAAATTTAGGGCACAGCCTCGAGCAGTACTTC.

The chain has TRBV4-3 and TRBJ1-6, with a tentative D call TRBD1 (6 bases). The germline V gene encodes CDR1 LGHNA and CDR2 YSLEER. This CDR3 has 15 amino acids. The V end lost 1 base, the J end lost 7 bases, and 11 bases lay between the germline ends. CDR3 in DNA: TGCGCCAGCAGCCAAGGAAGGGGGTCGAATTCACCCCTCCACTTT. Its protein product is CASSQGRGSNSPLHF.

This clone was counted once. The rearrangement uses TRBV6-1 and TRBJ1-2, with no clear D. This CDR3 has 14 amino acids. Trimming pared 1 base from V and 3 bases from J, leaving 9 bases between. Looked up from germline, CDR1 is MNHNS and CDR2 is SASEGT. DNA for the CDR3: TGTGCCAGCAGTGAAGTAAGGCAGGACTATGGCTACACCTTC. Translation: CASSEVRQDYGYTF.

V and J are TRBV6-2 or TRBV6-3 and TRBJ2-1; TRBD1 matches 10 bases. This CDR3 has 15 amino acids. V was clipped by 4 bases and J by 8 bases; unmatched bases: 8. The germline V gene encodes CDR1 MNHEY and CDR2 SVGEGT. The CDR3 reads CASSWPGQGIHEQFF. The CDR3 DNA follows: TGTGCCAGCAGTTGGCCGGGACAGGGGATCCATGAGCAGTTCTTC.

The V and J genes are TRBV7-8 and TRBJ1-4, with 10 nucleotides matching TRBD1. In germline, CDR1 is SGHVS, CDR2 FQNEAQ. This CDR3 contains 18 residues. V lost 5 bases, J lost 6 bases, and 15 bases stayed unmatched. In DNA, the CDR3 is TGTGCCAGCAGCAAAAACATCCGGGACAGGGGTTTTCATGAAAAACTGTTTTTT. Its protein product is CASSKNIRDRGFHEKLFF.

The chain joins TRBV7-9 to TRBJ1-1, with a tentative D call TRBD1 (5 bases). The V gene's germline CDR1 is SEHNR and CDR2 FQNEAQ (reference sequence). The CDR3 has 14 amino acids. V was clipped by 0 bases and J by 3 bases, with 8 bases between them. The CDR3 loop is CASSLAGADTEAFF. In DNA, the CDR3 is TGTGCCAGCAGCTTAGCCGGGGCGGACACTGAAGCTTTCTTT.

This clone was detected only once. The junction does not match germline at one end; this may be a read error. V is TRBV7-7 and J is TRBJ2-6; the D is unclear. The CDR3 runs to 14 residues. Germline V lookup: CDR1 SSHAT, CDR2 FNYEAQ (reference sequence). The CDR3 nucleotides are TGTGCTAGCAGCTTAGATGAGTGGACCAACGTCCTGACTTTC. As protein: CASSLDEWTNVLTF.

CDR3 bases: TGTGCCAGCAGCTTGGGCCCCTTTCGAAGGGAAAGGTCTGGAAACACCATATATTTT. Translated: CASSLGPFRRERSGNTIYF. The chain combines TRBV11-2 with TRBJ1-3; D is unresolved. CDR3 length: 19 amino acids. Trimming removed 3 bases at V and 1 base at J, with 22 bases between. The V gene's germline CDR1 is SGHAT and CDR2 FQNNGV.

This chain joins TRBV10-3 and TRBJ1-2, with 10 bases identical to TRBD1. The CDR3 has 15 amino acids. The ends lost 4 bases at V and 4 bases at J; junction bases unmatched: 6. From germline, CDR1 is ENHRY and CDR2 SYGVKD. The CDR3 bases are TGTGCCATCAGTGGGGGGACAGGGGTTTCCTATGGCTACACCTTC. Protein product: CAISGGTGVSYGYTF.

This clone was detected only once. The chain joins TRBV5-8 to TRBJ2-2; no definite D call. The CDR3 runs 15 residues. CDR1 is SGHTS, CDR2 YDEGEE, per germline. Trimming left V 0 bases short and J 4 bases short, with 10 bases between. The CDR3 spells CASSLVLGVTGELFF. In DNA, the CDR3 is TGTGCCAGCAGCTTGGTCCTAGGTGTCACCGGGGAGCTGTTTTTT.

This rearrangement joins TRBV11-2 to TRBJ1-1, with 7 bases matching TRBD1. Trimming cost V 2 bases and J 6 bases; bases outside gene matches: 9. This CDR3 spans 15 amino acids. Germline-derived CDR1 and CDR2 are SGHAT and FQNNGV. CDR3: CASSLTGAWGPEAFF. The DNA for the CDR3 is TGTGCCAGCAGCTTAACAGGGGCCTGGGGGCCTGAAGCTTTCTTT.

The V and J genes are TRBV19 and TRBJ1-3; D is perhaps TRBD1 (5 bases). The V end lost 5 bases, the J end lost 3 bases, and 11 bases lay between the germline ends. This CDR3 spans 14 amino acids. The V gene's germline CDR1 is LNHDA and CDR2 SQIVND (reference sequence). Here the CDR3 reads CASSFQGFGNTIYF. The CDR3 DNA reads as TGTGCCAGTAGTTTTCAGGGTTTTGGAAACACCATATATTTT.

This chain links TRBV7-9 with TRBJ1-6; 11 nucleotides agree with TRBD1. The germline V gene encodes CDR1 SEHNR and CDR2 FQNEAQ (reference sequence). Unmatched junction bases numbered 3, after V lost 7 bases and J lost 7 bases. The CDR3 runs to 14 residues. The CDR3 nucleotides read TGTGCCAGCAAGGGACAGGGGGGAAATTCACCCCTCCACTTT. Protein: CASKGQGGNSPLHF.